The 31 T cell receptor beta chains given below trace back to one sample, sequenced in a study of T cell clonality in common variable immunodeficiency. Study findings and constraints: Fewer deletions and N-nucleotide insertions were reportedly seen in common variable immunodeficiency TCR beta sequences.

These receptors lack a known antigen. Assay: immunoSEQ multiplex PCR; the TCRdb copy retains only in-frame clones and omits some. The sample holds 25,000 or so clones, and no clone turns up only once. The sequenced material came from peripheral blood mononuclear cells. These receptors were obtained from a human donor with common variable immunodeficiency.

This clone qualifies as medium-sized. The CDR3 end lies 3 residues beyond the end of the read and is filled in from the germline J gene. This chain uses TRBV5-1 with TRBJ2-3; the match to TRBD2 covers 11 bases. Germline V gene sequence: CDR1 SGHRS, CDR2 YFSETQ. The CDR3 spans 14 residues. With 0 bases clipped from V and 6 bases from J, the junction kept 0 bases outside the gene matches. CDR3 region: CASSLASGRDTQYF. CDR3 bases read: TGCGCCAGCAGCTTGGCTAGCGGGAGGGATACG.

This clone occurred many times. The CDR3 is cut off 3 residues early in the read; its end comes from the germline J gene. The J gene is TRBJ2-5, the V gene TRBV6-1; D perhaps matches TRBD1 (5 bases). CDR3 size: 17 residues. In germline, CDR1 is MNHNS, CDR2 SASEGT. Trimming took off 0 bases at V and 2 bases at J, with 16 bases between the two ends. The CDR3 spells CASSEAGGRALQETQYF. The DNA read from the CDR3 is TGTGCCAGCAGTGAAGCCGGTGGCAGGGCGTTACAAGAGACC.

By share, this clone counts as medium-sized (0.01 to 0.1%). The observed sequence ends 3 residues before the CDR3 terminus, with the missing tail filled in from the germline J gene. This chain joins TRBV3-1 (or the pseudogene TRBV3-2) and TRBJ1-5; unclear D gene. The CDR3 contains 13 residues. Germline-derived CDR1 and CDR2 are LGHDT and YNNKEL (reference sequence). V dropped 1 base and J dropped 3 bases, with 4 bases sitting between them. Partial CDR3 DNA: TGTGCCAGCAGCCAAGGGGCCAATCAGCCC. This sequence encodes CASSQGANQP. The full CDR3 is CASSQGANQPQHF.

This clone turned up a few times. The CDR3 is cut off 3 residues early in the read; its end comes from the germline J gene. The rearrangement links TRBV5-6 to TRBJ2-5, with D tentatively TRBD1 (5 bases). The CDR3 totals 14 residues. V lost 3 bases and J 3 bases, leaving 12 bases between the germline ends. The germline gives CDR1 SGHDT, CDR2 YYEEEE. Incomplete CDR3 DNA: TGTGCCAGCAGCTCCGGACCAGGGAAAGAGACC. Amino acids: CASSSGPGKET. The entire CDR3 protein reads CASSSGPGKETQYF.

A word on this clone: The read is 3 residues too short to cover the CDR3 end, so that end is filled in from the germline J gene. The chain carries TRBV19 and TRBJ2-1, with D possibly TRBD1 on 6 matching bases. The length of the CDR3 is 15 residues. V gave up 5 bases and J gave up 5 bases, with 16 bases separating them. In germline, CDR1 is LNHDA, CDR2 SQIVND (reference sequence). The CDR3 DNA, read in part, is TGTGCCAGTAGTGTACGGGGCAGGGGTAACAATGAG. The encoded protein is CASSVRGRGNNE. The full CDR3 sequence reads CASSVRGRGNNEQFF. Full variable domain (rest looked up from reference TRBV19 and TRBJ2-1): DGGITQSPKYLFRKEGQNVTLSCEQNLNHDAMYWYRQDPGQGLRLIYYSQIVNDFQKGDIAEGYSVSREKKESFPLTVTSAQKNPTAFYLCASSVRGRGNNEQFFGPGTRLTVL.

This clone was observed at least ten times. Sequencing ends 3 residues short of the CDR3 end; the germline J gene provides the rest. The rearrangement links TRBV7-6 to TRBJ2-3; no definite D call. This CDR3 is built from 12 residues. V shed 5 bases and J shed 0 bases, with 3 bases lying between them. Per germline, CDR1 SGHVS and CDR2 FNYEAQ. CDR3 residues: CASSASTDTQYF. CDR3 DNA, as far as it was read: TGTGCCAGCAGCGCGAGCACAGATACG.

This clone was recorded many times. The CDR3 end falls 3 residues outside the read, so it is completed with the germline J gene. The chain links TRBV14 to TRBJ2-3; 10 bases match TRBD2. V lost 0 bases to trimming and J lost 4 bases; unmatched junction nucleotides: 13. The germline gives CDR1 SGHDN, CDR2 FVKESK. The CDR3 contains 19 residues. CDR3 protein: CASSQDRRTSGKAADTQYF. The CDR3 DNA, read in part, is TGTGCCAGCAGCCAAGATCGGCGAACTAGCGGGAAAGCGGCAGATACG.

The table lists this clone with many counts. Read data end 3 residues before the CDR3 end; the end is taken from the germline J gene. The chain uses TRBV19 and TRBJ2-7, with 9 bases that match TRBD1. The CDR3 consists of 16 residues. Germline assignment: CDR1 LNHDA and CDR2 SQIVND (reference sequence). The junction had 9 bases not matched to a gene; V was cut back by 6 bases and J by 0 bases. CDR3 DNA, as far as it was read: TGTGCCAGTAGCCCCCGGGACAGGGTCCACTCCTACGAG. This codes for CASSPRDRVHSYE. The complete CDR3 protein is CASSPRDRVHSYEQYF.

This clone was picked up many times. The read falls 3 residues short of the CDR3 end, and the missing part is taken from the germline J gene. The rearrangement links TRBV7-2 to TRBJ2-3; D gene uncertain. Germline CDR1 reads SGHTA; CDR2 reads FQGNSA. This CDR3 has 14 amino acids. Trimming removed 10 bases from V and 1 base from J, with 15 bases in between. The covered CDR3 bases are TGTGCCACCCTTCGGGTTTACGGCACAGATACG. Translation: CATLRVYGTDT. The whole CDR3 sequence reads CATLRVYGTDTQYF.

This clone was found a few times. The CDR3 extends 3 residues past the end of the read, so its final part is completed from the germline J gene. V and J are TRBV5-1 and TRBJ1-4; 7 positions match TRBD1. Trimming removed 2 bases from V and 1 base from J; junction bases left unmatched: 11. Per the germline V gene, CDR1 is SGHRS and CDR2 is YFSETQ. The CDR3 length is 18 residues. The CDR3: CASSLGTDGRRTNEKLFF. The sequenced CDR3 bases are TGCGCCAGCAGCTTAGGGACAGACGGACGGAGAACTAATGAAAAA.

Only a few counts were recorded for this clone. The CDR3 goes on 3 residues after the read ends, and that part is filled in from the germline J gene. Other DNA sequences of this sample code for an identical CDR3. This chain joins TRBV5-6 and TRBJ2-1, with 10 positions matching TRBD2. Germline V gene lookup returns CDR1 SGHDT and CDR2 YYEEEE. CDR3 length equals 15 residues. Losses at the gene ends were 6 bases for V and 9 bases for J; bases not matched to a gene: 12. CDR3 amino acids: CASTGDSGGSFEQFF. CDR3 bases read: TGTGCCAGCACGGGCGATAGCGGGGGGTCGTTTGAG.

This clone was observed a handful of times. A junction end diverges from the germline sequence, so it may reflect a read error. CDR3 in amino acids: CATSRWAGETQYF. The sequenced CDR3 bases are TGCGCCACCAGCCGGTGGGCAGGTGAGACC. The J gene is TRBJ2-5, the V gene TRBV5-1; D remains unclear. The CDR3 end lies 3 residues beyond the end of the read and is filled in from the germline J gene. The length of the CDR3 is 13 residues. From germline, CDR1 is SGHRS and CDR2 YFSETQ.

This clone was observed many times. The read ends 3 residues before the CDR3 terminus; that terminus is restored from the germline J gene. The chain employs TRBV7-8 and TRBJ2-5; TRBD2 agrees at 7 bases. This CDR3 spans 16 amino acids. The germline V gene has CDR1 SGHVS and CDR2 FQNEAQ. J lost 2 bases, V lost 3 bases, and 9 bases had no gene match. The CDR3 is CASSFRAGVVQETQYF. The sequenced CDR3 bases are TGTGCCAGCAGCTTCCGGGCGGGGGTGGTTCAAGAGACC.

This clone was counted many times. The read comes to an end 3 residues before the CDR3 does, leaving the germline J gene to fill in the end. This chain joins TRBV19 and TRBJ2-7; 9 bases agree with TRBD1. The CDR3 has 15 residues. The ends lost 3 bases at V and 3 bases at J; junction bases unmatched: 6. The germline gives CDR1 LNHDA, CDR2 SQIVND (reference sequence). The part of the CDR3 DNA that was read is TGTGCCAGTAGTATCAGGGACAGGGAGGGCTACGAG. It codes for CASSIRDREGYE. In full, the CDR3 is CASSIRDREGYEQYF.

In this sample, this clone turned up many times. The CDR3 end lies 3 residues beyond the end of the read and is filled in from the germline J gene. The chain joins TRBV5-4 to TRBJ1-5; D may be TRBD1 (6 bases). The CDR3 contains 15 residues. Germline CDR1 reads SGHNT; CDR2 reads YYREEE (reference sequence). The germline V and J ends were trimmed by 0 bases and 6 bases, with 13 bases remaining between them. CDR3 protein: CASSLGEGGVQPQHF. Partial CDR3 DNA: TGTGCCAGCAGCTTGGGGGAAGGGGGTGTTCAGCCC.

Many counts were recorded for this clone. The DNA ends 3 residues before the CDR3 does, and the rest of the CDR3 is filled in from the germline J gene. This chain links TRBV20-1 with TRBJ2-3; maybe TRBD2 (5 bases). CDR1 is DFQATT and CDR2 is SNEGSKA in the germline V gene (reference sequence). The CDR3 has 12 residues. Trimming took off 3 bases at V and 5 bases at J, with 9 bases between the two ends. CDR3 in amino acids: CSARVSEDTQYF. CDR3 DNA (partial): TGCAGTGCTAGGGTTAGCGAAGATACG.

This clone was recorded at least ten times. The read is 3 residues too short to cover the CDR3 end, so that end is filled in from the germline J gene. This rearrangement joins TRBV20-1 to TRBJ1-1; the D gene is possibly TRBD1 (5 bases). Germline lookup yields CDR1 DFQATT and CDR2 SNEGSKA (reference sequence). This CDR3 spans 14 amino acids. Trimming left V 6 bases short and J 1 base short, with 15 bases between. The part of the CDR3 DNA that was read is TGCAGTGCACAGAGGGGAGGAGGGAACACTGAA. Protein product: CSAQRGGGNTE. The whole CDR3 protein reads CSAQRGGGNTEAFF.

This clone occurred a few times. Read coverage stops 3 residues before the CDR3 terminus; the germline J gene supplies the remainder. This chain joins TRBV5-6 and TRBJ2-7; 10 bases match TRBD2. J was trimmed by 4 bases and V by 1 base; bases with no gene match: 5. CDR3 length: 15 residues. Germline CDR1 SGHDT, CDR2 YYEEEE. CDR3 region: CASSLPSGRSYEQYF. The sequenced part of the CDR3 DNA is TGTGCCAGCAGCTTGCCTAGCGGGAGATCGTACGAG.

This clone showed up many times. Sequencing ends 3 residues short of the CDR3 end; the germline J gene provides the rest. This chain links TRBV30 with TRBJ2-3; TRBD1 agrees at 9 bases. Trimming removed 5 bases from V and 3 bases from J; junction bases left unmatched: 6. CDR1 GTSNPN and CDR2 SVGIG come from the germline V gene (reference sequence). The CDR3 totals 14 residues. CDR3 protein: CAWAIGTGTDTQYF. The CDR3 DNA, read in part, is TGTGCCTGGGCGATAGGGACAGGGACAGATACG. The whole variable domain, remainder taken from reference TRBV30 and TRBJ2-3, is SQTIHQWPATLVQPVGSPLSLECTVEGTSNPNLYWYRQAAGRGLQLLFYSVGIGQISSEVPQNLSASRPQDRQFILSSKKLLLSDSGFYLCAWAIGTGTDTQYFGPGTRLTVL.

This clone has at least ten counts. Partial CDR3 DNA: TGTGCCAGCAGCTTAGCGGCGGGACAGGGGGTAGAGACC. This codes for CASSLAAGQGVET. The full-length CDR3 reads as CASSLAAGQGVETQYF. The gene calls are TRBV7-2 and TRBJ2-5; 11 bases align to TRBD1. The read falls 3 residues short of the CDR3 end, and the missing part is taken from the germline J gene. V lost 0 bases, J lost 4 bases, and 4 bases stayed unmatched. Germline loops: CDR1 SGHTA, CDR2 FQGNSA. This CDR3 spans 16 amino acids. Based on the CDR3 plus reference TRBV7-2 and TRBJ2-5, the full variable domain is GAGVSQSPSNKVTEKGKDVELRCDPISGHTALYWYRQSLGQGLEFLIYFQGNSAPDKSGLPSDRFSAERTGGSVSTLTIQRTQQEDSAVYLCASSLAAGQGVETQYFGPGTRLLVL.

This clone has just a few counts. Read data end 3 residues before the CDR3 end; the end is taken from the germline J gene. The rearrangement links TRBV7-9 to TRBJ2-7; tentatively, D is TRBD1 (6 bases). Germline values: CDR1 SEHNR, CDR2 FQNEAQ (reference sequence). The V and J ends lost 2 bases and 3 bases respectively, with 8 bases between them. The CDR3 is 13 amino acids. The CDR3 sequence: CASSLRGIYEQYF. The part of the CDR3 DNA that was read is TGTGCCAGCAGCTTAAGGGGGATCTACGAG.

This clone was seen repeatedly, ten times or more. The CDR3 reads CASSIETASGRARYEQFF. The sequenced part of the CDR3 DNA is TGTGCCAGTAGTATAGAAACGGCTAGCGGGAGGGCCAGGTATGAG. The chain is built from TRBV19 and TRBJ2-1; TRBD2 aligns across 12 bases. Read coverage stops 3 residues before the CDR3 terminus; the germline J gene supplies the remainder. CDR1 LNHDA and CDR2 SQIVND come from the germline V gene (reference sequence). The CDR3 is 18 residues long. After removal of 0 bases from V and 8 bases from J, the junction contained 11 bases not matched to a gene.

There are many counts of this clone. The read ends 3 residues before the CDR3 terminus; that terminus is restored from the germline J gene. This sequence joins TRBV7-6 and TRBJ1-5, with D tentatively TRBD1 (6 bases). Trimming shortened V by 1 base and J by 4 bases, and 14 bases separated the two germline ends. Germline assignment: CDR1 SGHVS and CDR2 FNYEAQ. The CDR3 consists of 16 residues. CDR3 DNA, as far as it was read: TGTGCCAGCAGCTTAGTGGCAGGGGTGGTGAATCAGCCC. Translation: CASSLVAGVVNQP. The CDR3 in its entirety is CASSLVAGVVNQPQHF.

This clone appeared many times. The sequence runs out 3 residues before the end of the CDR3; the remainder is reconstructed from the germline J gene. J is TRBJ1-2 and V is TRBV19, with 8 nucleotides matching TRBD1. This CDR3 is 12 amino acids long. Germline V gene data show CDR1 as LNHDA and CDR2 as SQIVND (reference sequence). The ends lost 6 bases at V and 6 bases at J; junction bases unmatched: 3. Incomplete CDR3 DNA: TGTGCCAGTAGAAGGACAGGGAATGGC. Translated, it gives CASRRTGNG. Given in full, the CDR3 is CASRRTGNGYTF.

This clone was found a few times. CDR3 protein: CASRKPRGGPYNEQFF. The CDR3 DNA, read in part, is TGTGCCAGCAGGAAACCCCGGGGGGGCCCATACAATGAG. The genes are TRBV6-4 and TRBJ2-1, with 8 nucleotides matching TRBD2. The CDR3 end lies 3 residues beyond the end of the read and is filled in from the germline J gene. Germline CDR1 reads MRHNA; CDR2 reads SNTAGT. V was clipped by 6 bases and J by 4 bases; unmatched bases: 11. This CDR3 spans 16 amino acids.

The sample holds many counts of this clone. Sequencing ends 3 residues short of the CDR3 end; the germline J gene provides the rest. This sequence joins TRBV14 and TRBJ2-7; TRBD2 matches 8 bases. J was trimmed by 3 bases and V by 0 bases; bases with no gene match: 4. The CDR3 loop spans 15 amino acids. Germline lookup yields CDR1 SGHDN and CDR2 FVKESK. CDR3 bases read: TGTGCCAGCAGCCAAGACCGAAGCGGGAGCTACGAG. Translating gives CASSQDRSGSYE. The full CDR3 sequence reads CASSQDRSGSYEQYF.

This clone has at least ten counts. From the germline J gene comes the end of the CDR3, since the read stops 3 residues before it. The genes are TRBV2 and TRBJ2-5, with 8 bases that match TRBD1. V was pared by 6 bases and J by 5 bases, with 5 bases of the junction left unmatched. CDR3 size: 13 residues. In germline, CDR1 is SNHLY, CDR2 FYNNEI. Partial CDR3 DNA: TGTGCCAGCAGGACAGGGGTTCTGGAGACC. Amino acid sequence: CASRTGVLET. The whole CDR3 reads CASRTGVLETQYF.

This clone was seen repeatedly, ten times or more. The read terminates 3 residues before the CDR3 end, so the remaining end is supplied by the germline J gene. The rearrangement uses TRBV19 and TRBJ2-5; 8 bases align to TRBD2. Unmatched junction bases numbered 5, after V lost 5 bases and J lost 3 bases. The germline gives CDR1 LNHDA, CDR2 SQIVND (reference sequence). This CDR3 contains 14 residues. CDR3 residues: CASSPLAGEETQYF. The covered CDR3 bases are TGTGCCAGTAGTCCCCTAGCGGGCGAAGAGACC.

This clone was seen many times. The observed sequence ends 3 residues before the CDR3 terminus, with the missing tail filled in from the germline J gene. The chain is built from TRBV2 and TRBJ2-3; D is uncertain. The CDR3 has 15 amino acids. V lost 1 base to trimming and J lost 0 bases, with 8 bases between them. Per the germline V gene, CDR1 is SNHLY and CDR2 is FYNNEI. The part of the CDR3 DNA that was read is TGTGCCAGCAGTGAAGTGAAGACTAGCACAGATACG. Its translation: CASSEVKTSTDT. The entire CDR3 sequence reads CASSEVKTSTDTQYF.

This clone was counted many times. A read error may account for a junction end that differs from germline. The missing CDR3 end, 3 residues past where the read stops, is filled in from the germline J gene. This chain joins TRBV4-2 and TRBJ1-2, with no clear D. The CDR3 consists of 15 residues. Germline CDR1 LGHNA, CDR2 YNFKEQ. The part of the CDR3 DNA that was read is TGCGCCAGCAGCCAAGACGAAGGGCCTAACTATGGC. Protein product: CASSQDEGPNYG. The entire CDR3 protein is CASSQDEGPNYGYTF.

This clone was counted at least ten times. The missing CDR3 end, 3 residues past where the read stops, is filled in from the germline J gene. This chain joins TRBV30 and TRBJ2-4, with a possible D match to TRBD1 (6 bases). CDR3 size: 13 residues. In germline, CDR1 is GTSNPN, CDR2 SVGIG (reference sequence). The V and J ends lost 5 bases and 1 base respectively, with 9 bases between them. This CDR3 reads CAWGGPAKNIQYF. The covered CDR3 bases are TGTGCCTGGGGGGGCCCGGCCAAAAACATT.